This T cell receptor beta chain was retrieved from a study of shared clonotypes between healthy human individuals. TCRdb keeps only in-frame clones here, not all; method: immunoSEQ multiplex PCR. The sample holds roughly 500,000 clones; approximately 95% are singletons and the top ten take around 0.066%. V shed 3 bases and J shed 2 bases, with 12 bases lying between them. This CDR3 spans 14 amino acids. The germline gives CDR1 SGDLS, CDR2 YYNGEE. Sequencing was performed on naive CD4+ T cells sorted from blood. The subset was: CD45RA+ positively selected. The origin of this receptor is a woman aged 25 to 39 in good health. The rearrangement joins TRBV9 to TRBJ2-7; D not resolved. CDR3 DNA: TGTGCCAGCAGCGCTCAGGTAGCCCCCTACGAGCAGTACTTC. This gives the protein CASSAQVAPYEQYF. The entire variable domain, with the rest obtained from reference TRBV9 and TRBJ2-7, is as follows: DSGVTQTPKHLITATGQRVTLRCSPRSGDLSVYWYQQSLDQGLQFLIQYYNGEERAKGNILERFSAQQFPDLHSELNLSSLELGDSALYFCASSAQVAPYEQYFGPGTRLTVT.